This T cell receptor (beta chain) derives from a study of beta chain features in type 1 diabetes. Whole-study context: The patient and healthy donor groups were comparable for age, gender and cell yields. Findings and limits, study-wide: Across all four CD4+ subsets, people with type 1 diabetes showed modestly shorter TCRB CDR3s.

CD4+ naive, central memory, regulatory and stem cell-like memory subsets were isolated by sorting on CD45RO/CCR7/CD25/CD127/CD95/CD27. This CDR3 contains 11 residues. V lost 6 bases and J 8 bases, leaving 10 bases between the germline ends. The germline V gene encodes CDR1 MGHDK and CDR2 SYGVNS. As to this clone: The antigen is not known.

Sequenced material consisted of expressed TCRB transcripts (all of the isolated RNA was reverse transcribed). TCRdb's copy holds only in-frame clones and misses some; the assay was immunoSEQ multiplex PCR. The table lists approximately 37,000 clones, approximately 49% of them singletons. This TCR came from a young woman in good health. Sample: central memory CD4+ T cells from blood. This chain connects TRBV25-1 to TRBJ1-1; D is undetermined. CDR3 loop: CASRREAEAFF. The CDR3 bases are TGTGCCAGCAGGCGGGAGGCCGAAGCTTTCTTT.